Listed below are T cell receptor beta chains from one sample, sequenced in a study of blood T cell repertoires in COVID-19. Profiled with immunoSEQ multiplex PCR; TCRdb holds only in-frame clones, not every one. The sample lists roughly 300,000 clones, more than 75% occurring once. Input material: PBMCs or T cells enriched from blood (not recorded which). Receptors were obtained from a woman aged 25 to 39 who had recovered from COVID-19. CDR3s include the opening cysteine and the closing phenylalanine or tryptophan. The D gene is left open where the match is weak. Rows may omit the clone size; those that give it use once, few, many or a size class.

size	V	length	J	D	DNA	CDR3
.	TRBV19	13	TRBJ1-4	.	TGTGCCAGTAGTATAGAACGGGGGGTCCCCCTGTTTTTT	CASSIERGVPLFF
.	TRBV19	16	TRBJ1-5	TRBD1	TGTGCCAGTAGTACCACCGGGACAGGGGGCGACCAGCCCCAGCATTTT	CASSTTGTGGDQPQHF
.	TRBV4-1	18	TRBJ1-6	TRBD1	TGCGCCAGCAGCCAAGATGCGGGGACAGGTCACTATAATTCACCCCTCCACTTT	CASSQDAGTGHYNSPLHF
few	TRBV5-6	15	TRBJ1-2	TRBD1	TGTGCCAGCAGCCACGCGGGGCAGGGGGCGAGAGGCTACACCTTC	CASSHAGQGARGYTF
.	TRBV3-1/TRBV3-2	18	TRBJ1-1	.	TGTGCCAGCAGCCAATGGGGCAGCGACGGGTTTTTTAACACTGAAGCTTTCTTT	CASSQWGSDGFFNTEAFF
.	TRBV14	14	TRBJ2-1	.	TGTGCCAGCAGCCCCTACCCATTGCCCCATGAGCAGTTCTTC	CASSPYPLPHEQFF
.	TRBV9	16	TRBJ1-1	TRBD1	TGTGCCAGCAGCCGAGGGAGGACAGGGTTGAACACTGAAGCTTTCTTT	CASSRGRTGLNTEAFF
.	TRBV6-2/TRBV6-3	14	TRBJ2-1	.	TGTGCCAGCAGTTATCTGCAGTCCTACAATGAGCAGTTCTTC	CASSYLQSYNEQFF
.	TRBV5-1	13	TRBJ1-2	.	TGCGCCAGCAGCCCCGCGGGGAACTATGGCTACACCTTC	CASSPAGNYGYTF
.	TRBV6-5	11	TRBJ2-5	.	TGTGCCAGCAGTCGGGAGGAGACCCAGTACTTC	CASSREETQYF
.	TRBV6-1	16	TRBJ2-1	TRBD2	TGTGCCAGCAGTGCCTATCTAGCGGGGGGTAACAATGAGCAGTTCTTC	CASSAYLAGGNNEQFF
.	TRBV18	15	TRBJ2-3	TRBD2	TGTGCCAGCTCACAGACTAGCGGGGGGATGGATACGCAGTATTTT	CASSQTSGGMDTQYF
.	TRBV4-3	15	TRBJ2-7	TRBD1	TGCGCCAGCAGCCAAGATCTCACAGGGGGCTACGAGCAGTACTTC	CASSQDLTGGYEQYF
.	TRBV11-2	14	TRBJ2-7	TRBD1	TGTGCCAGCAGCCCGACAGGGGGGACCTACGAGCAGTACTTC	CASSPTGGTYEQYF
.	TRBV4-3	13	TRBJ2-3	.	TGCGCCAGCAGCCAAGAGTCCGGAGATACGCAGTATTTT	CASSQESGDTQYF
.	TRBV5-4	17	TRBJ2-7	TRBD1	TGTGCCAGCAGCTTGGGGACCAGGACAGGCGTTTTGAACGAGCAGTACTTC	CASSLGTRTGVLNEQYF
.	TRBV30	13	TRBJ2-4	.	TGTGCCTGGAGTGGGGCAGGGGAAAACATTCAGTACTTC	CAWSGAGENIQYF
.	TRBV18	17	TRBJ2-2	TRBD2	TGTGCCAGCTCACCACGGACGGGGGGTGAGGCCACCGGGGAGCTGTTTTTT	CASSPRTGGEATGELFF
.	TRBV28	15	TRBJ2-1	TRBD1	TGTGCCAGCAGAGACAACAGGGGCTCCTACAATGAGCAGTTCTTC	CASRDNRGSYNEQFF
.	TRBV9	15	TRBJ2-2	TRBD1	TGTGCCAGCAGGGACCAGGGACAGGGATCGGCGGAGCTGTTTTTT	CASRDQGQGSAELFF
.	TRBV4-1	17	TRBJ1-6	.	TGCGCCAGCAGCCAAGACCCTGACAGCAGCGAGAATTCACCCCTCCACTTT	CASSQDPDSSENSPLHF
.	TRBV12-3/TRBV12-4	11	TRBJ1-2	.	TGTGCCAGCAGTAGGAGTGGAGGCTACACCTTC	CASSRSGGYTF
.	TRBV18	12	TRBJ2-7	.	TGTGCCAGCTCACTCCCAGGGTCCGAGCAGTACTTC	CASSLPGSEQYF
.	TRBV4-3	15	TRBJ2-3	.	TGCGCCAGCAGCCAGCTCCCGACAGCGCAGGATACGCAGTATTTT	CASSQLPTAQDTQYF
.	TRBV7-9	13	TRBJ2-1	.	TGTGCCAGCAGCTTAGGGACTTACAATGAGCAGTTCTTC	CASSLGTYNEQFF
.	TRBV28	14	TRBJ1-2	.	TGTGCCAGCAGTCTGAGGAAGGGAGTCTATGGCTACACCTTC	CASSLRKGVYGYTF
.	TRBV12-5	17	TRBJ2-6	TRBD2	TGTGCTAGTGGTTTGGACCCGGGGGGAACTGGGGCCAACGTCCTGACTTTC	CASGLDPGGTGANVLTF
.	TRBV6-6	15	TRBJ2-7	.	TGTGCCAGCAGTCTCACCCCAGTGCTAGGGGTCGAGCAGTACTTC	CASSLTPVLGVEQYF
.	TRBV9	15	TRBJ1-3	.	TGTGCCAGCAGCGTAGAGGGGGGGTATGGAAACACCATATATTTT	CASSVEGGYGNTIYF
.	TRBV28	15	TRBJ1-5	TRBD1	TGTGCCAGCAGTTTTACGACAGGGACCAATCAGCCCCAGCATTTT	CASSFTTGTNQPQHF
.	TRBV2	16	TRBJ2-1	.	TGTGCCAGCAGTGAAGGTGTAACTAGACGCCTCAATGAGCAGTTCTTC	CASSEGVTRRLNEQFF
.	TRBV19	13	TRBJ2-3	TRBD1	TGTGCCAGTAGCGGACAGGGCACAGATACGCAGTATTTT	CASSGQGTDTQYF
.	TRBV6-5	14	TRBJ1-5	.	TGTGCCAGCAGTTACACAACAGGGATGGAGCCCCAGCATTTT	CASSYTTGMEPQHF
once	TRBV15	18	TRBJ2-5	TRBD2	TGTGCCACCAGCAGAGGAAGCGGGGGCCTCAACTATCAAGAGACCCAGTACTTC	CATSRGSGGLNYQETQYF
.	TRBV28	11	TRBJ2-7	.	TGTGCCAGCAGGACACCAAGAGAGCAGTACTTC	CASRTPREQYF
.	TRBV30	15	TRBJ1-5	.	TGTGCCTGGAGTCCTGGGACACGGGTTAATCAGCCCCAGCATTTT	CAWSPGTRVNQPQHF
.	TRBV19	16	TRBJ2-2	.	TGTGCCAGTAGACGTATAGCACAGGGTCACACCGGGGAGCTGTTTTTT	CASRRIAQGHTGELFF
.	TRBV11-3	15	TRBJ2-2	.	TGTGCCAGCAGCTTCCCGGGGGCGAACACCGGGGAGCTGTTTTTT	CASSFPGANTGELFF
.	TRBV6-1	15	TRBJ1-4	TRBD1	TGTGCCAGCAGTGAAACCACAGGGGGGGGCGAAAAACTGTTTTTT	CASSETTGGGEKLFF
.	TRBV7-2	17	TRBJ2-2	TRBD1	TGTGCCAGCAGCCCCTCGGGACAGGGGCGGGTCACCGGGGAGCTGTTTTTT	CASSPSGQGRVTGELFF
.	TRBV14	15	TRBJ2-7	TRBD1	TGTGCCAGCAGCCTTCTAGGGACAGGGAGTGGCGAGCAGTACTTC	CASSLLGTGSGEQYF
.	TRBV28	14	TRBJ2-1	.	TGTGCCAGCTCCGTCCTGAGCTCCTACAATGAGCAGTTCTTC	CASSVLSSYNEQFF
.	TRBV10-3	14	TRBJ1-1	TRBD1	TGTGCCATCAGTGGACAGGGGAGGGACACTGAAGCTTTCTTT	CAISGQGRDTEAFF
.	TRBV12-5	16	TRBJ2-7	.	TGTGCTAGTGGTTTGGCTGTGGGGGCCCGCTCCTACGAGCAGTACTTC	CASGLAVGARSYEQYF
.	TRBV27	13	TRBJ1-1	TRBD1	TGTGCCAGCAGGGGACAGTGGGGGGCTGAAGCTTTCTTT	CASRGQWGAEAFF
once	TRBV7-9	18	TRBJ2-6	.	TGTGCCAGCACCCCTTCGACAGGCCGCAGCTCTGGGGCCAACGTCCTGACTTTC	CASTPSTGRSSGANVLTF
.	TRBV3-1/TRBV3-2	13	TRBJ1-2	.	TGTGCCAGCAGCCAAACAGGTAGTAGAAGCTACACCTTC	CASSQTGSRSYTF